The source of this T cell receptor (beta chain) is a study of beta chain features in type 1 diabetes. Study-wide findings and caveats: More deletions and fewer insertions at VDJ junctions were seen in type 1 diabetes patients.

This clone was seen more than once but under ten times. Its target is not known. Every isolated RNA sample was fully reverse transcribed, so sequencing captured expressed TCRB transcripts. About 4 million reads was the average for naive, central memory and regulatory T cell samples. Assay: immunoSEQ multiplex PCR; the TCRdb copy retains only in-frame clones and omits some. In the table there are roughly 310,000 clones, 9.5% to 12% of which are singletons. The V end was cut by 0 bases, the J end by 3 bases, with 10 bases between. The CDR3 covers 15 residues. CDR1 is LGHNA, CDR2 YNFKEQ, per germline. The V call is TRBV4-2, the J call TRBJ2-3; possible D gene TRBD2, 5 bases. The sequencing sample was made of naive CD4+ T cells from blood. This TCR was sampled from a woman aged 30 to 39 in good health. In DNA, the CDR3 is TGTGCCAGCAGCCAAGAGCTGGGCGGGACAGATACGCAGTATTTT. This gives the protein CASSQELGGTDTQYF.